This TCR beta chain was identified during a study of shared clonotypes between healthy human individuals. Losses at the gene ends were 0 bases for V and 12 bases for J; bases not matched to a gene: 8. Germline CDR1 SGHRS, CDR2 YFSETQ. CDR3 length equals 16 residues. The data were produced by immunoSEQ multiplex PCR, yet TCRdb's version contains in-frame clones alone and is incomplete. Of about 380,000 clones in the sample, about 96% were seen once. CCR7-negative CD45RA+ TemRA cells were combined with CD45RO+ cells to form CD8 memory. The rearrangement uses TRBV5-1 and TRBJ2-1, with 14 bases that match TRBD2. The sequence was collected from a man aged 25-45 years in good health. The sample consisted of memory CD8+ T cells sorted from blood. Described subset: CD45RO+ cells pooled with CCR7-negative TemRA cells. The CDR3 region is CASSLEGTSGSRGQFF. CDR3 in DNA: TGCGCCAGCAGCTTGGAAGGGACTAGCGGGAGCAGGGGGCAGTTCTTC. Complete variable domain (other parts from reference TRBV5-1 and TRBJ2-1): KAGVTQTPRYLIKTRGQQVTLSCSPISGHRSVSWYQQTPGQGLQFLFEYFSETQRNKGNFPGRFSGRQFSNSRSEMNVSTLELGDSALYLCASSLEGTSGSRGQFFGPGTRLTVL.